The 21 T cell receptor beta chains below come from one sample, sequenced in a study of cytomegalovirus exposure and HLA in healthy donors. Vbeta (60) and Jbeta (13) primers were used in the PCR. Assay: immunoSEQ multiplex PCR; the TCRdb copy retains only in-frame clones and omits some. The data contain 88,000 or so clones, approximately 66% of them singletons. Material: PBMCs. These TCRs come from a male donor in good health and CMV-seropositive.

The chain is built from TRBV9 and TRBJ2-4; 8 nucleotides agree with TRBD1. Per the germline V gene, CDR1 is SGDLS and CDR2 is YYNGEE. The CDR3 has 16 amino acids. After removal of 0 bases from V and 3 bases from J, the junction contained 5 bases not matched to a gene. The CDR3 sequence is CASSVGGQANKNIQYF. CDR3 bases: TGTGCCAGCAGCGTAGGGGGACAGGCCAACAAAAACATTCAGTACTTC.

This clone was detected only a few times. J is TRBJ1-1 and V is TRBV7-9; D not resolved. The germline V gene has CDR1 SEHNR and CDR2 FQNEAQ (reference sequence). This CDR3 is built from 13 residues. V lost 5 bases to trimming and J lost 6 bases, with 13 bases between them. The CDR3 DNA is TGTGCCAGCAGCCCCGGGGAGAGGGCTGAAGCTTTCTTT. Translation gives CASSPGERAEAFF.

The V gene is TRBV6-6, the J gene TRBJ2-5, with TRBD1 identical over 9 bases. The junction had 6 bases not matched to a gene; V was cut back by 6 bases and J by 4 bases. From germline, CDR1 is MNHNY and CDR2 SVGAGI (reference sequence). There are 14 residues in the CDR3. CDR3 nucleotide sequence: TGTGCCAGCAGGACCGGACAGGGGAGAGAGACCCAGTACTTC. Its translation: CASRTGQGRETQYF.

The chain links TRBV27 to TRBJ1-2, with 7 bases aligning to TRBD1. The V gene end was trimmed by 4 bases and the J gene end by 2 bases; junction bases not matched to a gene: 7. From germline, CDR1 is MNHEY and CDR2 SMNVEV (reference sequence). This CDR3 has 15 residues. CDR3 residues: CASSSPRDRNYGYTF. CDR3 DNA: TGTGCCAGCAGTTCACCCCGGGACAGAAACTATGGCTACACCTTC.

The chain employs TRBV27 and TRBJ2-7, with 8 bases that match TRBD2. This CDR3 is built from 16 residues. Germline lookup yields CDR1 MNHEY and CDR2 SMNVEV (reference sequence). The J segment lost 4 bases and the V segment lost 4 bases, leaving 12 bases of the junction unmatched. CDR3 sequence reads: CASSSRLTGGPYEQYF. Written as DNA, the CDR3 is TGTGCCAGCAGTTCCCGGCTCACGGGGGGGCCTTACGAGCAGTACTTC.

This clone was seen only a few times. The CDR3 nucleotides read TGTGCCAGCAGTTCCTACAGGGGGGGGTATGGCTACACCTTC. The encoded protein is CASSSYRGGYGYTF. The genes are TRBV28 and TRBJ1-2; 8 bases are shared with TRBD1. V shed 4 bases, J shed 5 bases, and the junction held 6 bases outside the gene matches. The CDR3 covers 14 residues. CDR1 is MDHEN, CDR2 SYDVKM, per germline.

This sequence joins TRBV6-1 and TRBJ2-6; possibly TRBD2 for D (6 bases). The germline V gene has CDR1 MNHNS and CDR2 SASEGT. The V end was cut by 4 bases, the J end by 0 bases, with 16 bases between. CDR3 length: 18 residues. The chain's CDR3 is CASSAGTPIFSGANVLTF. The CDR3 DNA reads as TGTGCCAGCAGTGCCGGGACTCCCATATTCTCTGGGGCCAACGTCCTGACTTTC.

The CDR3 nucleotides are TGTGCCAGCAGCTTAATAGGACAGGGACCCACTGAAGCTTTCTTT. Protein product: CASSLIGQGPTEAFF. The V gene is TRBV7-3, the J gene TRBJ1-1, with 8 bases that match TRBD1. Germline CDR1 and CDR2: SGHTA and FQGTGA. The CDR3 has 15 amino acids. After removal of 1 base from V and 4 bases from J, the junction contained 5 bases not matched to a gene.

The V and J genes are TRBV10-3 and TRBJ2-7; a weak D match, TRBD2 (6 bases). CDR3 length: 11 amino acids. Trimming stripped 6 bases from V and 4 bases from J, with 7 bases between. The germline CDR1 and CDR2 sequences are ENHRY and SYGVKD. The CDR3 DNA is TGTGCCATCAGCGGGGGATACGAGCAGTACTTC. This encodes CAISGGYEQYF.

The chain couples TRBV7-2 to TRBJ1-2, with 12 positions matching TRBD1. Germline CDR1 reads SGHTA; CDR2 reads FQGNSA. The CDR3 covers 13 residues. J gave up 8 bases and V 4 bases, and 2 bases lay outside the gene matches. The CDR3 sequence: CASSSGQGAGYTF. For the CDR3, the DNA is TGTGCCAGCAGCTCGGGACAGGGGGCGGGCTACACCTTC.

CDR3 sequence (DNA): TGTGCCAGCAGTTACTTTTCAGGAGGTAACTATGGCTACACCTTC. Residues: CASSYFSGGNYGYTF. The chain couples TRBV6-5 to TRBJ1-2; D not certain. Trimming took 1 base from V and 1 from J, leaving 10 bases between them. Germline CDR1 and CDR2: MNHEY and SVGAGI. CDR3 length: 15 amino acids.

The rearrangement uses TRBV19 and TRBJ1-1; D may be TRBD1 (6 bases). V lost 5 bases and J lost 1, with 8 bases in between. Germline V gene lookup returns CDR1 LNHDA and CDR2 SQIVND (reference sequence). CDR3 length equals 13 residues. CDR3 bases: TGTGCCAGTAGTCAACAGGGGAACACTGAAGCTTTCTTT. Protein: CASSQQGNTEAFF.

Regarding this clone: One end of the junction varies from germline; a read error may be responsible. The J gene is TRBJ2-1, the V gene TRBV6-6; D might be TRBD2 (5 bases). The CDR3 is 14 amino acids. Germline V gene sequence: CDR1 MNHNY, CDR2 SVGAGI (reference sequence). CDR3 residues: CASTGGSSYNGQFF. Written as DNA, the CDR3 is TGTGCCAGCACAGGAGGCAGCTCCTACAATGGGCAGTTCTTC.

Only a few counts were recorded for this clone. The V and J genes are TRBV6-5 and TRBJ1-1; maybe TRBD1 (6 bases). With 2 bases removed from V and 1 base from J, the gap between germline ends came to 8 bases. Germline CDR1 is MNHEY and CDR2 is SVGAGI. The CDR3 runs to 14 residues. CDR3 DNA sequence: TGTGCCAGCAGTTACGGGACATCGAACACTGAAGCTTTCTTT. Its translation is CASSYGTSNTEAFF.

This clone was seen once. The chain uses TRBV27 and TRBJ2-2, with 10 bases lining up with TRBD2. With 4 bases clipped from V and 3 bases from J, the junction kept 2 bases outside the gene matches. The CDR3 is 15 residues long. Germline values: CDR1 MNHEY, CDR2 SMNVEV (reference sequence). The CDR3 is CASSSSGRDTGELFF. CDR3 sequence (DNA): TGTGCCAGCAGTTCCAGCGGGAGGGACACCGGGGAGCTGTTTTTT.

CDR3 sequence: CASSPTPSLAKNIQYF. The CDR3 DNA follows: TGTGCCAGCAGCCCCACGCCTAGTCTAGCCAAAAACATTCAGTACTTC. This sequence joins TRBV9 and TRBJ2-4; D gene unclear. The CDR3 totals 16 residues. The germline V gene has CDR1 SGDLS and CDR2 YYNGEE. The V end was cut by 4 bases, the J end by 0 bases, with 14 bases between.

This clone has just one count. The V and J genes are TRBV2 and TRBJ1-4; the D gene is possibly TRBD1 (5 bases). This CDR3 is built from 13 residues. The germline V gene has CDR1 SNHLY and CDR2 FYNNEI. V gave up 4 bases and J gave up 7 bases, with 10 bases separating them. CDR3 in DNA: TGTGCCAGCAGTGGCAGGGAGGGTGAAAAACTGTTTTTT. Its translation: CASSGREGEKLFF.

The gene calls are TRBV19 and TRBJ1-2; TRBD1 aligns across 8 bases. There are 14 residues in the CDR3. After removal of 3 bases from V and 5 bases from J, the junction contained 5 bases not matched to a gene. The germline V gene encodes CDR1 LNHDA and CDR2 SQIVND (reference sequence). The DNA of the CDR3 is TGTGCCAGTAGTATTGCCAGGGGGCCTTATGGCTACACCTTC. This translates into CASSIARGPYGYTF.

In this sample, this clone turned up a few times. The CDR3: CASSLVAGGLNEQFF. The CDR3 nucleotides are TGTGCCAGCAGCTTAGTGGCGGGAGGTCTAAATGAGCAGTTCTTC. This chain uses TRBV11-2 with TRBJ2-1, with 8 bases fitting TRBD2. V was clipped by 1 base and J by 7 bases; unmatched bases: 6. The CDR3 length is 15 residues. Germline-derived CDR1 and CDR2 are SGHAT and FQNNGV.

In its sample, this clone was seen a few times. The chain joins TRBV28 to TRBJ1-4; 7 bases are a match to TRBD1. This CDR3 is built from 13 residues. The V and J ends lost 7 bases and 5 bases, in that order; junction bases with no gene match: 4. Germline V gene sequence: CDR1 MDHEN, CDR2 SYDVKM. CDR3 nucleotide sequence: TGTGCCAGCATGGGGACAGCCAATGAAAAACTGTTTTTT. It codes for CASMGTANEKLFF.

J is TRBJ1-1 and V is TRBV9, with 7 positions matching TRBD1. Germline V lookup: CDR1 SGDLS, CDR2 YYNGEE. The ends lost 3 bases at V and 2 bases at J; junction bases unmatched: 7. The CDR3 totals 15 residues. The CDR3 here is CASSAPGGTNTEAFF. The CDR3 DNA follows: TGTGCCAGCAGCGCCCCAGGGGGGACAAACACTGAAGCTTTCTTT.